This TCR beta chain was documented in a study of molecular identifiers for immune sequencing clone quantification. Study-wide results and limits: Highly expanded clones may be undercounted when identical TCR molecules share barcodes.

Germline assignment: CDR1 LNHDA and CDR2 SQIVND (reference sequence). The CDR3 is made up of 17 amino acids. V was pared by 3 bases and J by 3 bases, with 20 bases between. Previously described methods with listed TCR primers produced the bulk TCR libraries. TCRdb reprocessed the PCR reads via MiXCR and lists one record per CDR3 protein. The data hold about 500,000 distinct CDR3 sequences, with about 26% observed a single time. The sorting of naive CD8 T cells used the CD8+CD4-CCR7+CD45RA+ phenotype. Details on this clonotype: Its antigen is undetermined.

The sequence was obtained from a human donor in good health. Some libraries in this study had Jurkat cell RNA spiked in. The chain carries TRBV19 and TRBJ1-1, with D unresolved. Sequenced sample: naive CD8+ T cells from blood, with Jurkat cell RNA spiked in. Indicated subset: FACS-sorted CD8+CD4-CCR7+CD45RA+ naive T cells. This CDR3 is CASSMKWGWDMDTEAFF. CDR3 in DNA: TGTGCCAGTAGTATGAAGTGGGGATGGGATATGGACACTGAAGCTTTCTTT.